The rows below give T cell receptor beta chains drawn from one sample of a study of regulatory T cells in long-lasting Graves disease. TCRdb re-derived calls from the multiplex PCR reads in MiXCR, one entry per CDR3 protein. The sample records over 500,000 distinct CDR3 sequences, approximately 16% being singletons. This same sample was also part of a study on T cells in Graves' hyperthyroidism and ophthalmopathy.

Sequenced material: peripheral blood mononuclear cells (PBMCs), taken at new diagnosis, from a patient treated with antithyroid drugs. All receptors derive from a young man with Graves disease. Each CDR3 is given with its conserved first and last residue. Some rows have no size entry. The others give once, few or many, or a class for an expanded clone.

size | J | V | CDR3
many | TRBJ1-1 | TRBV13 | CASRRLRGTGTEAFF
many | TRBJ2-1 | TRBV5-6 | CASSPGAGSPEQFF
. | TRBJ1-2 | TRBV9 | CASSALTGQAASYTF
many | TRBJ2-7 | TRBV4-1 | CASSQEVAGEPYEQYF
many | TRBJ2-5 | TRBV7-9 | CASSPTMETQYF
many | TRBJ1-2 | TRBV2 | CASSTPGQGHLPLYGYTF
. | TRBJ1-5 | TRBV7-9 | CASSAGATQYSNQPQHF
. | TRBJ1-2 | TRBV5-4 | CASSLGGTGMTYGYTF
. | TRBJ2-1 | TRBV6-5 | CASSYRQHNEQFF
few | TRBJ1-5 | TRBV6-1 | CASLRGEWQPQHF
many | TRBJ2-2 | TRBV11-3 | CASSSAGTPSMNTGELFF
once | TRBJ2-2 | TRBV9 | CASSGQGPRELFF
. | TRBJ2-6 | TRBV6-9 | CASSYSEYGANVLTF
few | TRBJ1-1 | TRBV27 | CASSPGIGENTEAFF
many | TRBJ2-3 | TRBV20-1 | CSVYKANTQYF
. | TRBJ1-2 | TRBV5-5 | CASSSGSSGSLYGYTF
few | TRBJ1-1 | TRBV9 | CASSPGQGNVGTEAFF
few | TRBJ2-5 | TRBV7-2 | CATIRGQGTYQETQYF
many | TRBJ2-7 | TRBV5-4 | CASSGQASYEQYF
many | TRBJ1-1 | TRBV18 | CASSPGQGPTEAFF
. | TRBJ1-3 | TRBV11-1 | CASSLESVNSGNTIYF
. | TRBJ1-1 | TRBV7-9 | CASSRTGEGNTEAFF
. | TRBJ1-1 | TRBV6-1 | CASSDKENTEAFF
. | TRBJ2-2 | TRBV20-1 | CSAPRQGEAGELFF
many | TRBJ1-5 | TRBV30 | CAWSANKEPQHF
many | TRBJ2-7 | TRBV7-8 | CASSLVLPLLGGMAYEQYF
few | TRBJ1-1 | TRBV5-1 | CASRKTGRNTEAFF
. | TRBJ2-5 | TRBV3-1 | CASSPIPGHSRETQYF
few | TRBJ2-1 | TRBV6-1 | CASSEKFPGLAGVYNEQFF
few | TRBJ2-1 | TRBV5-4 | CASTPAGLAGSYNEQFF
. | TRBJ2-1 | TRBV5-1 | CASGLVGAENEQFF
once | TRBJ2-6 | TRBV13 | CASSPGTGVSGANVLTF
many | TRBJ1-5 | TRBV28 | CASSPRALFDDQPQHF
many | TRBJ1-2 | TRBV12-3/TRBV12-4 | CASSRRDLLYGYTF
many | TRBJ2-5 | TRBV30 | CAWSVKDGQETQYF
many | TRBJ2-7 | TRBV6-1 | CASIRGASSYEQYF
many | TRBJ1-2 | TRBV18 | CASSPPGDRGDYGYTF
. | TRBJ2-1 | TRBV20-1 | CSARPGTSGRNEQFF
many | TRBJ2-5 | TRBV5-1 | CASSPGTGVETQYF
many | TRBJ2-1 | TRBV12-3/TRBV12-4 | CASSLRRDEQFF
. | TRBJ2-3 | TRBV5-1 | CASSTSSGGASTDTQYF
. | TRBJ1-1 | TRBV10-3 | CAIRRPGEGNTEAFF
few | TRBJ2-2 | TRBV6-1 | CASSEAGRGGELFF
many | TRBJ2-7 | TRBV29-1 | CSVEDPYEQYF
many | TRBJ2-3 | TRBV27 | CASSSRLVGSTDTQYF
few | TRBJ2-1 | TRBV20-1 | CSARLGTVWGRASNEQFF
. | TRBJ2-1 | TRBV7-7 | CASSLESNSEQFF
few | TRBJ2-1 | TRBV19 | CASSMIAGRLNEQFF
many | TRBJ2-1 | TRBV5-1 | CASSRDNYYNEQFF
many | TRBJ1-1 | TRBV7-9 | CASRQGEDSEAFF
many | TRBJ1-1 | TRBV6-5 | CASSYGWDTEAFF
many | TRBJ1-2 | TRBV27 | CASSRRPVGVLGYTF
many | TRBJ2-7 | TRBV28 | CASSQGPTYEQYF
many | TRBJ1-5 | TRBV6-1 | CASSEYGGRGQPQHF
. | TRBJ2-1 | TRBV20-1 | CSARGKMAYNEQFF
. | TRBJ2-2 | TRBV20-1 | CSASHRTLRTGELFF
few | TRBJ2-5 | TRBV18 | CASSPPGGGRRQETQYF
. | TRBJ2-3 | TRBV25-1 | CASSESRGGNTQYF
once | TRBJ1-3 | TRBV4-1 | CASSQPSRDSRNTIYF